The 14 T cell receptor beta chains reported below all come from one sample, sequenced in a study of a mutant IDH1 vaccine in newly diagnosed glioma (dated by TCRdb to about 2021). Preparation of the library involved the immunoSEQ multiplex PCR assay. Drawn from immuneACCESS, this table holds only the in-frame rearrangements with V and J called that TCRdb kept. Clones are partly lost; checked studies trace under half to an unresolved V gene and leave the rest unexplained. Here the sample has 70,000 to 100,000 clones; 91% occur a single time. The ten most abundant clones make up 0.5% to 0.7% of the sample. No antigen is known for these receptors. The sample's time point label, decoded: week 5, during vaccination. Each vaccine dose, consisting of 300 ug of a 20-mer mutant IDH1 peptide in Montanide, was administered subcutaneously with topical imiquimod. The sample was PBMCs, taken from a glioma patient whose treatment included an IDH1 peptide vaccine. These receptors were obtained from a woman in her 50s with glioma.

This clone was picked up one time. The chain joins TRBV18 to TRBJ2-4; 7 bases are shared with TRBD1. Germline lookup yields CDR1 KGHSH and CDR2 LQKENI. V trimming: 3 bases; J trimming: 7 bases; junction bases outside the gene matches: 12. The CDR3 extends over 16 amino acids. The CDR3 coding sequence is TGTGCCAGCTCACCGGGCGCCGGGACAGTAAGGAACATTCAGTACTTC. It specifies CASSPGAGTVRNIQYF. Full variable domain (remainder filled in from reference TRBV18 and TRBJ2-4): NAGVMQNPRHLVRRRGQEARLRCSPMKGHSHVYWYRQLPEEGLKFMVYLQKENIIDESGMPKERFSAEFPKEGPSILRIQQVVRGDSAAYFCASSPGAGTVRNIQYFGAGTRLSVL.

The V call is TRBV9, the J call TRBJ2-6; 7 bases are shared with TRBD2. Germline-derived CDR1 and CDR2 are SGDLS and YYNGEE. The J segment lost 0 bases and the V segment lost 4 bases, leaving 4 bases of the junction unmatched. CDR3 size: 16 residues. CDR3 in DNA: TGTGCCAGCAGCATCCGGGAGGCCTCTGGGGCCAACGTCCTGACTTTC. The encoded protein is CASSIREASGANVLTF.

V gene TRBV28 combines with J gene TRBJ2-5; D is possibly TRBD1 (6 bases). CDR3 length equals 13 residues. Trimming shortened V by 5 bases and J by 1 base, and 8 bases separated the two germline ends. The germline V gene encodes CDR1 MDHEN and CDR2 SYDVKM. DNA of the CDR3: TGTGCCAGCAGTCTGGACAGCCAAGAGACCCAGTACTTC. It codes for CASSLDSQETQYF.

In this sample, this clone turned up once. The chain couples TRBV2 to TRBJ1-5, with 8 bases that match TRBD1. Per the germline V gene, CDR1 is SNHLY and CDR2 is FYNNEI. The CDR3 covers 15 residues. The V gene end was trimmed by 4 bases and the J gene end by 1 base; junction bases not matched to a gene: 3. The CDR3 loop reads CASSGTGGSNQPQHF. DNA of the CDR3: TGTGCCAGCAGTGGAACAGGGGGAAGCAATCAGCCCCAGCATTTT.

The chain is built from TRBV6-5 and TRBJ1-2; a possible D gene is TRBD1 (6 bases). V was trimmed by 2 bases and J by 3 bases, leaving 13 bases between them. Germline V gene sequence: CDR1 MNHEY, CDR2 SVGAGI. CDR3 size: 15 residues. CDR3 region: CASSYNYRDDYGYTF. In DNA, the CDR3 is TGTGCCAGCAGTTACAACTACAGGGATGACTATGGCTACACCTTC.

This clone was observed once. The V and J genes are TRBV5-1 and TRBJ2-5; 12 nucleotides agree with TRBD1. The CDR3 is made up of 16 amino acids. J lost 4 bases, V lost 3 bases, and 7 bases had no gene match. Germline CDR1 reads SGHRS; CDR2 reads YFSETQ. This CDR3 reads CASSWGGQGAPETQYF. CDR3 DNA: TGCGCCAGCAGCTGGGGGGGACAGGGGGCCCCAGAGACCCAGTACTTC.

V gene TRBV9 combines with J gene TRBJ2-7; possibly TRBD1 for D (6 bases). Germline V gives CDR1 SGDLS, CDR2 YYNGEE. The ends were cut back, 0 bases at V and 3 bases at J, with 7 bases in the middle. The CDR3 length is 13 residues. CDR3 amino acids: CASSVEGDYEQYF. CDR3 nucleotide sequence: TGTGCCAGCAGCGTAGAGGGGGACTACGAGCAGTACTTC.

The chain links TRBV4-1 to TRBJ2-2; 9 bases agree with TRBD2. The ends lost 0 bases at V and 0 bases at J; junction bases unmatched: 8. CDR1 is MGHRA, CDR2 YSYEKL, per germline. This CDR3 is 19 amino acids long. The CDR3 region has the DNA TGCGCCAGCAGCCAAGATGGAATAGCGGGAGAGTCGAACACCGGGGAGCTGTTTTTT. This translates into CASSQDGIAGESNTGELFF.

The chain uses TRBV6-6 and TRBJ1-2, with 9 bases lining up with TRBD1. Germline trimming cut 6 bases from V and 6 bases from J; bases unmatched to any gene: 11. The CDR3 runs to 15 residues. Germline CDR1 and CDR2: MNHNY and SVGAGI (reference sequence). The CDR3 protein is CASSHGAQGADGYTF. The CDR3, as DNA: TGTGCCAGCAGCCACGGGGCACAGGGGGCCGATGGCTACACCTTC.

The chain combines TRBV28 with TRBJ2-7, with D unclear. The V and J ends lost 0 bases and 2 bases respectively, with 11 bases between them. From germline, CDR1 is MDHEN and CDR2 SYDVKM. The CDR3 is made up of 15 amino acids. In DNA, the CDR3 is TGTGCCAGCAGTTTATGGCAACAGCCTACCTACGAGCAGTACTTC. Residues: CASSLWQQPTYEQYF.

This chain connects TRBV5-1 to TRBJ1-1; D unresolved. Germline V gene data show CDR1 as SGHRS and CDR2 as YFSETQ. The CDR3 extends over 14 amino acids. V dropped 5 bases and J dropped 1 base, with 12 bases sitting between them. Written as DNA, the CDR3 is TGCGCCAGCAGGGATCTCTTTCGGAACACTGAAGCTTTCTTT. This encodes CASRDLFRNTEAFF.

The chain couples TRBV6-1 to TRBJ2-1, with D uncertain. The germline V gene has CDR1 MNHNS and CDR2 SASEGT. This CDR3 is 14 amino acids long. Trimming left V 6 bases short and J 0 bases short, with 9 bases between. The CDR3 loop is CASRTPSSYNEQFF. CDR3 coding DNA: TGTGCCAGCAGAACACCGAGCTCCTACAATGAGCAGTTCTTC.

This chain uses TRBV5-1 with TRBJ2-3, with D possibly being TRBD1 (6 bases). Germline values: CDR1 SGHRS, CDR2 YFSETQ. The CDR3 sequence is 15 residues long. Trimming took 4 bases from V and 1 from J, leaving 13 bases between them. The CDR3: CASSPVDRRTDTQYF. Here the CDR3 DNA reads TGCGCCAGCAGCCCGGTTGACAGGCGCACAGATACGCAGTATTTT.

V is TRBV7-9 and J is TRBJ2-7; weak D call: TRBD1 (6 bases). Trimming shortened V by 5 bases and J by 3 bases, and 14 bases separated the two germline ends. Germline-derived CDR1 and CDR2 are SEHNR and FQNEAQ (reference sequence). The CDR3 has 14 amino acids. Here the CDR3 DNA reads TGTGCCAGCAGCCGATCCGGGACATTCTACGAGCAGTACTTC. Its translation is CASSRSGTFYEQYF.